The rows below give T cell receptor beta chains drawn from one sample of a study of T cells in Graves' hyperthyroidism and ophthalmopathy. TCRdb redid the calling of the multiplex PCR reads with MiXCR, one entry per CDR3 protein. The data hold around 760,000 distinct CDR3 sequences, with roughly a third observed a single time. The sequenced sample consisted of blood. These receptors were obtained from a woman in her forties with Graves' hyperthyroidism. CDR3s include the opening cysteine and the closing phenylalanine or tryptophan. Fields, in order: V gene, J gene, clone size, D gene, CDR3 protein, CDR3 DNA. D genes are given only for firm matches. A row's size may be missing; if present it is once, few, many or a size class.

TRBV7-2	TRBJ2-7	-	-	CASSPHRGDGGEQYF	TGTGCCAGCTCACCCCACCGAGGAGACGGGGGAGAGCAGTACTTC
TRBV5-1	TRBJ1-4	-	-	CASSRDGRNEKLFF	TGCGCCAGCAGCCGAGACGGGCGTAATGAAAAACTGTTTTTT
TRBV9	TRBJ2-5	few	-	CASSVGSKFQETQYF	TGTGCCAGCAGCGTGGGGAGTAAGTTCCAAGAGACCCAGTACTTC
TRBV7-2	TRBJ1-2	many	-	CASSRGQSNYGYTF	TGTGCCAGCAGCCGTGGACAGTCTAACTATGGCTACACCTTC
TRBV10-3	TRBJ1-1	-	-	CASSDLQRTEAFF	TGTGCCAGCAGTGACCTTCAGCGCACTGAAGCTTTCTTT
TRBV28	TRBJ1-6	few	-	CASSLEGPPSAHF	TGTGCCAGCAGTCTCGAGGGACCGCCATCGGCCCACTTT
TRBV10-1	TRBJ1-1	many	TRBD1	CASTTDRGTEAFF	TGCGCCAGCACTACCGACAGGGGAACTGAAGCTTTCTTT
TRBV28	TRBJ2-7	few	-	CASSLSGLRGEQYF	TGTGCCAGCAGTTTATCCGGCCTTCGGGGCGAGCAGTACTTC
TRBV12-3/TRBV12-4	TRBJ1-1	-	TRBD1	CASTLGQVLTEAFF	TGTGCCAGCACCCTAGGACAGGTACTCACTGAAGCTTTCTTT
TRBV20-1	TRBJ1-5	many	-	CSASTAFSNQPQHF	TGCAGTGCTTCCACAGCTTTTAGCAATCAGCCCCAGCATTTT
TRBV11-1	TRBJ1-2	-	-	CASSFPRTEFGYTF	TGCGCCAGCAGCTTCCCCCGAACAGAATTTGGCTACACCTTC
TRBV25-1	TRBJ1-1	many	-	CASKPGTQYSEAFF	TGTGCCAGCAAACCCGGGACTCAATACTCTGAAGCTTTCTTT
TRBV29-1	TRBJ1-3	-	TRBD1	CSVDGTGKTIYF	TGCAGCGTAGACGGGACAGGGAAAACCATATATTTT
TRBV2	TRBJ2-7	once	TRBD2	CASVSGDPYEQYF	TGTGCCAGTGTTAGCGGGGACCCTTACGAGCAGTACTTC
TRBV15	TRBJ1-2	few	TRBD1	CATSRVFTRTGEGYTF	TGTGCCACCAGCAGAGTATTTACCCGGACAGGGGAAGGCTACACCTTC
TRBV20-1	TRBJ2-7	few	-	CSAPHLGDSRSFYEQYF	TGCAGTGCACCACACCTCGGGGATTCGAGGAGCTTCTACGAGCAGTACTTC
TRBV20-1	TRBJ2-7	-	TRBD2	CSASGYGSGSSYEQYF	TGCAGTGCTAGTGGTTATGGTAGCGGGAGTAGTTACGAGCAGTACTTC
TRBV9	TRBJ2-7	many	TRBD1	CASSVTGETTYEQYF	TGTGCCAGCAGCGTTACAGGGGAAACAACCTACGAGCAGTACTTC